Listed below are T cell receptor beta chains from one sample, sequenced in a study of blood T cell repertoires in COVID-19. The repertoire was sequenced with immunoSEQ multiplex PCR; TCRdb's copy has only in-frame clones and lacks some. Among about 190,000 clones listed, approximately 79% were seen once. The sample was peripheral blood. The receptors derive from a woman aged 45-65 years with acute or convalescent COVID-19. CDR3s include the opening cysteine and the closing phenylalanine or tryptophan. D genes are given only for firm matches. Clone size appears in some rows only: once, few, many, or a class for an expanded clone.

J	size	D	length	V	DNA	CDR3
TRBJ1-6	once	TRBD1	15	TRBV9	TGTGCCAGCAGCGGTCGACAGGGAACTAATTCACCCCTCCACTTT	CASSGRQGTNSPLHF
TRBJ1-5	NA	NA	14	TRBV7-8	TGTGCCAGCAGCTTAGCGTCTCGCAATCAGCCCCAGCATTTT	CASSLASRNQPQHF
TRBJ1-4	NA	NA	14	TRBV28	TGTGCCAGCAGTTTGACGGGGTTAAGCGAAAAACTGTTTTTT	CASSLTGLSEKLFF
TRBJ1-6	NA	NA	17	TRBV27	TGTGCCAGCAGTTTCTTGCCGGGGTCAGTTAATAATTCACCCCTCCACTTT	CASSFLPGSVNNSPLHF
TRBJ2-1	NA	NA	13	TRBV5-1	TGCGCCAGCAGCTTACAGGGCTTCAATGAGCAGTTCTTC	CASSLQGFNEQFF
TRBJ2-3	NA	TRBD1	16	TRBV10-2	TGCGCCAGCAGGGTGGGACAGGGATTAAGCACAGATACGCAGTATTTT	CASRVGQGLSTDTQYF
TRBJ2-7	NA	NA	15	TRBV15	TGTGCCACCAGCAGACTTTTTCAGGGGACCTACGAGCAGTACTTC	CATSRLFQGTYEQYF
TRBJ1-2	NA	TRBD1	14	TRBV9	TGTGCCAGCAGCGTCCAGGGGGCGGACTATGGCTACACCTTC	CASSVQGADYGYTF
TRBJ2-7	NA	NA	14	TRBV11-2	TGTGCCAGCAGCTTTACAGGGAGCAACGACGAGCAGTACTTC	CASSFTGSNDEQYF
TRBJ2-1	NA	TRBD2	15	TRBV3-1/TRBV3-2	TGTGCCAGCAGCCAGACTAGCGGGAGTCTTTTTGGGCAGTTCTTC	CASSQTSGSLFGQFF
TRBJ2-6	NA	TRBD1	18	TRBV4-3	TGCGCCAGCAGCCACTCCGGACAGGGGGCGTCTGGGGCCAACGTCCTGACTTTC	CASSHSGQGASGANVLTF
TRBJ1-6	NA	NA	14	TRBV30	TGTGCCTGGAGTGGGGGGGGAGGTAATTCACCCCTCCACTTT	CAWSGGGGNSPLHF
TRBJ1-3	NA	TRBD1	16	TRBV18	TGTGCCAGCTCAAAGGGACAGGGGAGCTCTGGAAACACCATATATTTT	CASSKGQGSSGNTIYF
TRBJ1-5	NA	NA	19	TRBV6-1	TGTGCCAGCAGTGAAACCCTTAAGAGGGGGGGCAGAGCCAATCAGCCCCAGCATTTT	CASSETLKRGGRANQPQHF
TRBJ1-2	NA	TRBD1	15	TRBV4-3	TGCGCCAGCAGCCAAGAATCAGGGGGGAACTATGGCTACACCTTC	CASSQESGGNYGYTF
TRBJ1-5	few	NA	16	TRBV5-1	TGCGCCAGCAGCTTGGAACCCGGGTCCGGCAATCAGCCCCAGCATTTT	CASSLEPGSGNQPQHF
TRBJ1-1	few	TRBD1	14	TRBV19	TGTGCCAGTAGTCCCCAGGGGGGTGACACTGAAGCTTTCTTT	CASSPQGGDTEAFF
TRBJ1-4	few	TRBD1	15	TRBV18	TGTGCCAGCTCACCGGGACAGGGTGGTGTCGAAAAACTGTTTTTT	CASSPGQGGVEKLFF
TRBJ1-1	NA	NA	16	TRBV10-3	TGTGCCATCAGTGTCCTCGCTGGGCAGGGCCTGGTTGAAGCTTTCTTT	CAISVLAGQGLVEAFF
TRBJ2-7	NA	NA	12	TRBV13	TGTGCCAGCAGCCGGAGCTCCTACGAGCAGTACTTC	CASSRSSYEQYF